This T cell receptor (beta chain) appears in the sequencing data of a study of blood T cell repertoires in COVID-19. Across the whole study: Whether acute or convalescent, the COVID-19 samples came from the United States, Italy and Spain. T cells, B-cell-depleted T cells, or PBMCs supplied cDNA or gDNA.

Methods used by the authors: Using reference gene primer amplification, nucleated cell counts were estimated. TCRdb keeps only in-frame clones here, not all; method: immunoSEQ multiplex PCR. V and J calls and clone size come straight from that table; D and trimming were deduced from the DNA. The sample has roughly 15,000 clones, 75% seen once. The specimen was peripheral blood. The TCR sequence derives from a man in his 60s with acute or convalescent COVID-19.

The CDR3: CASSTGLAGGRGTDTQYF. CDR3 DNA sequence: TGTGCCAGCAGCACGGGACTAGCGGGGGGCCGGGGCACAGATACGCAGTATTTT. This sequence joins TRBV5-4 and TRBJ2-3; 15 bases map to TRBD2. The CDR3 loop spans 18 amino acids. The V segment lost 4 bases and the J segment 1 base; nucleotides outside the gene matches: 7. Germline assignment: CDR1 SGHNT and CDR2 YYREEE (reference sequence).